This T cell receptor (beta chain) emerged from a study of T cell repertoires in cytomegalovirus infection. Study summary: Public signatures in TCR beta pointed to CMV infection and matching HLA type.

In this sample, this clonotype turned up a few times. Its specificity is not known. V lost 5 bases and J lost 0; bases outside the gene matches: 5. Germline V lookup: CDR1 MNHEY, CDR2 SMNVEV (reference sequence). The CDR3 sequence is 17 residues long. TCRdb itself ran the reads through MiXCR, one entry per CDR3 protein. The table records hundreds of thousands of distinct CDR3 sequences, around a sixth of them present only once. The study's findings and limits: Dominating the ex vivo response were HLA-C-restricted CMV-specific TCR beta clonotypes. Using cumulative public TCR beta family frequency, the authors identified those who carried CMV together with the relevant HLA.

The TCR comes from a human donor in good health (CMV status not recorded). Some clones in this sample may be carry-over from other donors' samples. V usage is TRBV27 and J usage is TRBJ2-3; 13 positions agree with TRBD2. Specimen: PBMCs. The CDR3 DNA follows: TGTGCCAGCAGTCCTTGGACTAGCGGGAGTAGCACAGATACGCAGTATTTT. It is translated as CASSPWTSGSSTDTQYF.